This TCR beta chain was obtained from a study of T cells expressing NK-cell markers. The overall study: Seven HCMV-seropositive donors and one seronegative donor made up the eight sequenced donors. Findings of the study overall: No clear determination of HCMV specificity was made for expanded NKG2C+ T cell clones.

For this clonotype: Its antigen is currently unknown.

CDR3 length: 15 residues. Libraries used 5'RACE template switching adding universal primer site and UMIs. TCRdb processed the 5' RACE reads again and assigns one entry to each CDR3 protein, with no DNA. The listing records about 550,000 distinct CDR3 sequences. This receptor was taken from a man younger than 35 in good health. The V and J genes are TRBV12-3 or TRBV12-4 and TRBJ1-1; TCRdb outputs TRBD1, but without DNA this stays unchecked. Sequenced material: blood T cells: a sorted CD56 or NKG2C T cell subset, CD4+ or CD8+ T cells, or bulk PBMC T cells (not recorded which). The CDR3 reads CATRRQGARYTEAFF.